This TCR beta chain comes out of a study of PD-1 blockade in mismatch repair-deficient tumors. The CDR3 has 17 residues. CDR1 is SGHAT, CDR2 FQNNGV, per germline. Deletions cut 3 bases from V and 0 bases from J, with 16 bases between. The repertoire was sequenced with immunoSEQ multiplex PCR; TCRdb's copy has only in-frame clones and lacks some. Of around 50,000 clones in the sample, around 82% were seen once. Sequencing was performed on peripheral blood, taken 4 weeks after starting pembrolizumab. The chain carries TRBV11-2 and TRBJ2-3; TRBD2 is a possible D gene (5 bases). This TCR derives from an adult with mismatch repair-deficient cancer. CDR3 bases: TGTGCCAGCAGCTTGGTTTCACTAGTAGGAAGCACAGATACGCAGTATTTT. Its translation: CASSLVSLVGSTDTQYF. The full variable domain, with the rest looked up from reference TRBV11-2 and TRBJ2-3, is EAGVAQSPRYKIIEKRQSVAFWCNPISGHATLYWYQQILGQGPKLLIQFQNNGVVDDSQLPKDRFSAERLKGVDSTLKIQPAKLEDSAVYLCASSLVSLVGSTDTQYFGPGTRLTVL.